This T cell receptor (beta chain) was identified in a study of pediatric ulcerative colitis. Sequencing used immunoSEQ multiplex PCR; TCRdb keeps in-frame clones, though not all of them. In the table there are 15,000 to 20,000 clones, less than 80% of which are singletons. One to two pinch biopsies were taken from the rectum during colonoscopy. The length of the CDR3 is 13 residues. Trimming stripped 9 bases from V and 8 bases from J, with 17 bases between. The germline gives CDR1 LNHDA, CDR2 SQIVND (reference sequence). The chain has TRBV19 and TRBJ1-3, with D tentatively TRBD1 (5 bases). The sample was gut tissue. The clonotype originates from a girl aged 10 to 17 with moderate ulcerative colitis. The CDR3 sequence: CASNSFSGDTIYF. Written as DNA, the CDR3 is TGTGCCAGCAACAGTTTCTCGGGGGACACCATATATTTT.